This T cell receptor beta chain was profiled in a study of blood T cells in healthy people across ages. Alongside a J-beta primer mix, a sample-barcoded 5' primer served in a second PCR lasting roughly 7 to 12 cycles. One entry per CDR3 protein results from TCRdb running MiXCR on the 5' RACE reads. The table records about 640,000 distinct CDR3 sequences, less than 45% of them present only once. General study findings and limits: With donor CMV status unknown, expanded clonotype changes were possibly confounded. Using unsorted PBMCs precluded a conclusive naive versus antigen-experienced comparison. In older individuals, TCR beta diversity per million T cells was lower, falling roughly linearly with age. It was held that diversity estimates obtained from one million T cells represented underestimates.

On this clonotype: Its antigen is unknown.

The CDR3 has 14 amino acids. Germline V gene sequence: CDR1 SQVTM, CDR2 ANQGSEA. The germline V and J ends were trimmed by 4 bases and 4 bases, with 16 bases remaining between them. The sequenced material came from blood. The chain has TRBV29-1 and TRBJ1-2, with D perhaps TRBD1 (5 bases). This receptor was obtained from a man at least 80 years old in good health. The CDR3 region is CSVVGGSGSYGYTF. DNA for the CDR3: TGCAGCGTTGTCGGGGGGTCCGGGAGCTATGGCTACACCTTC.